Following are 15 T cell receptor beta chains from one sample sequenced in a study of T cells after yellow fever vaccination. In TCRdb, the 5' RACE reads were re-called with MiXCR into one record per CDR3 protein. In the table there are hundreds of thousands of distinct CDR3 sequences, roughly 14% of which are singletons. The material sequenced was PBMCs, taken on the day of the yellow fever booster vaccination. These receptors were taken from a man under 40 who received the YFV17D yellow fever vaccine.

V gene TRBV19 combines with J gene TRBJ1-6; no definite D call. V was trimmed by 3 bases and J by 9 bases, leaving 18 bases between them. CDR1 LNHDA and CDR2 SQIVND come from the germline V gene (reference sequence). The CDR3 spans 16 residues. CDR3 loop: CASSISVGSKSSPLHF. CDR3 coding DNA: TGTGCCAGTAGTATTTCGGTCGGAAGTAAAAGTTCACCCCTCCACTTT.

The CDR3 is CASSLARTSGRTYEQYF. The DNA of the CDR3 is TGTGCCAGCAGCTTAGCTAGGACTAGCGGGAGGACCTACGAGCAGTACTTC. This chain uses TRBV7-2 with TRBJ2-7, with 14 bases identical to TRBD2. Germline CDR1 is SGHTA and CDR2 is FQGNSA. The CDR3 runs to 17 residues. The V and J ends lost 0 bases and 2 bases, in that order; junction bases with no gene match: 3.

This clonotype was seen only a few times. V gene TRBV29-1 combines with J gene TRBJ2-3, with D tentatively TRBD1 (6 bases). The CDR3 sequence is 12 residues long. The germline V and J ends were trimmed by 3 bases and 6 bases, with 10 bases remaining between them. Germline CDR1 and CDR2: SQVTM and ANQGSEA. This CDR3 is CSVDRGLDTQYF. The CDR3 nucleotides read TGCAGCGTTGACAGGGGCCTGGATACGCAGTATTTT.

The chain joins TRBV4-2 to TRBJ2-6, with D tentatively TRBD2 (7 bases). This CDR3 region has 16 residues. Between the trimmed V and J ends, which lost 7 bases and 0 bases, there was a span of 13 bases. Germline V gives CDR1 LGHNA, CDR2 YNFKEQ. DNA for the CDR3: TGTGCCAGCAAGGGGGGGGGGAGCTCTGGGGCCAACGTCCTGACTTTC. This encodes CASKGGGSSGANVLTF.

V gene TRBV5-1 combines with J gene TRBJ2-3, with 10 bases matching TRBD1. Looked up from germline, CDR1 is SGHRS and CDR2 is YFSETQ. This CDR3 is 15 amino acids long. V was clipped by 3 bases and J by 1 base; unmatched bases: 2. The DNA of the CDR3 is TGCGCCAGCAGCTCCGGGACAGGGGGCACAGATACGCAGTATTTT. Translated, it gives CASSSGTGGTDTQYF.

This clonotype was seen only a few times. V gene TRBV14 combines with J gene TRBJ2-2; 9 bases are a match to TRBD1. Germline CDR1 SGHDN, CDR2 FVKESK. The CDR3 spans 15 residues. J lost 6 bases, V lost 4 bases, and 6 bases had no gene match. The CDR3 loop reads CASSPLGTGSGELFF. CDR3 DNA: TGTGCCAGCAGCCCCCTCGGGACAGGGTCCGGGGAGCTGTTTTTT.

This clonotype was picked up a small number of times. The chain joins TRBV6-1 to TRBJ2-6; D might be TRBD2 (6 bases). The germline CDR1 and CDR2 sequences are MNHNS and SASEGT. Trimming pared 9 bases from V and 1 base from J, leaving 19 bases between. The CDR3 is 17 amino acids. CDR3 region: CASRDGTQGSGANVLTF. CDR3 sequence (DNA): TGTGCCAGTAGAGACGGGACTCAAGGTTCTGGGGCCAACGTCCTGACTTTC.

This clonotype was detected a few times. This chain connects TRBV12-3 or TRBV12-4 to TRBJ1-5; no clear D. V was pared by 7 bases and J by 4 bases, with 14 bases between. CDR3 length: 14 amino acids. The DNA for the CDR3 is TGTGCCAGCACTATAGGACCACCAAATCAGCCCCAGCATTTT. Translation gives CASTIGPPNQPQHF.

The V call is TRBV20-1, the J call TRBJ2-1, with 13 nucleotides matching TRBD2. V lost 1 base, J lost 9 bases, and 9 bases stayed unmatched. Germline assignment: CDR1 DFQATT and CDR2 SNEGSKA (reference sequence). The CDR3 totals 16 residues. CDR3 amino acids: CSARVGLAGATAEQFF. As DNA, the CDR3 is TGCAGTGCTAGAGTTGGACTAGCGGGAGCGACGGCTGAGCAGTTCTTC.

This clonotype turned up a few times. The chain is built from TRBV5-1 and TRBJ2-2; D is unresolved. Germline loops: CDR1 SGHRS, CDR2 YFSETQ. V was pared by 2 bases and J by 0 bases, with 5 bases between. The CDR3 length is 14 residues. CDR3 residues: CASSFRSNTGELFF. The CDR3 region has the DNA TGCGCCAGCAGCTTTAGATCGAACACCGGGGAGCTGTTTTTT.

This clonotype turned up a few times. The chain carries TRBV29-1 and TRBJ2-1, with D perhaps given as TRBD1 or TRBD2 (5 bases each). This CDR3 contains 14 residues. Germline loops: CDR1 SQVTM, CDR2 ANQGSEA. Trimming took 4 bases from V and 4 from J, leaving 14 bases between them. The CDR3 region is CSVGGAEKYNEQFF. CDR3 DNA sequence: TGCAGCGTTGGAGGGGCTGAAAAATACAATGAGCAGTTCTTC.

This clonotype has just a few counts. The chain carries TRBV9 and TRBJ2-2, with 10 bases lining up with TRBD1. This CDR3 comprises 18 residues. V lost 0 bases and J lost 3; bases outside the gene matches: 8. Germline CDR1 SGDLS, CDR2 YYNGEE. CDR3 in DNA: TGTGCCAGCAGCGTAGCCGAACTGGGACAGGGGCACACCGGGGAGCTGTTTTTT. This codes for CASSVAELGQGHTGELFF.

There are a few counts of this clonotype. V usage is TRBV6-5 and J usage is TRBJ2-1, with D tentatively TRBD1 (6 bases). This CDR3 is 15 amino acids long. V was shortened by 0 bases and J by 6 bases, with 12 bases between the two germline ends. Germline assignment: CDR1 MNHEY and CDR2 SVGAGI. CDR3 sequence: CASSYSDSHLNEQFF. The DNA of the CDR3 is TGTGCCAGCAGTTACTCGGACAGCCACCTCAATGAGCAGTTCTTC.

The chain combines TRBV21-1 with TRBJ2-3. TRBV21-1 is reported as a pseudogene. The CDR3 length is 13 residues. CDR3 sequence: CASSRISTDTQYF. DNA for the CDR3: TGTGCCAGCAGCCGGATTAGCACAGATACGCAGTATTTT.

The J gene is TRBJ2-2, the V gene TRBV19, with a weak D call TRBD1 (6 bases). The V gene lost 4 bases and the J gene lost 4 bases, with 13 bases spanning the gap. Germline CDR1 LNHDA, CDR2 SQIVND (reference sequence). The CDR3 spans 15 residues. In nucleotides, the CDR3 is TGTGCCAGTAGTACTCAGGGGTTGCTCACCGGGGAGCTGTTTTTT. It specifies CASSTQGLLTGELFF.